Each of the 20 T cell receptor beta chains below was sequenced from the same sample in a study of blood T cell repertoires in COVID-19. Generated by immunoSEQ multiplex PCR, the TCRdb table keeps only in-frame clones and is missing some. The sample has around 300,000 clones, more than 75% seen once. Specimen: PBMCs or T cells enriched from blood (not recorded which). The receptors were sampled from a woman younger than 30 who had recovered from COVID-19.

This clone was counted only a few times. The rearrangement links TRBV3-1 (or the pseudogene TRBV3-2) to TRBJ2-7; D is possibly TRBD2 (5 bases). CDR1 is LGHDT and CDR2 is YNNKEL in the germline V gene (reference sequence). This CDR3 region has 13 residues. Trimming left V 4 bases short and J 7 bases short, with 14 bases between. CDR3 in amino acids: CASSPLSRGEQYF. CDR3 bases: TGTGCCAGCAGCCCTTTGTCCCGAGGGGAGCAGTACTTC.

As DNA, the CDR3 is TGTGCCAGCAGTTTATCGGGGACAGGTAATCAGCCCCAGCATTTT. Translation gives CASSLSGTGNQPQHF. J is TRBJ1-5 and V is TRBV27; the match to TRBD1 covers 8 bases. With V trimmed by 0 bases and J by 4 bases, 2 bases remained unmatched. This CDR3 comprises 15 residues. The germline gives CDR1 MNHEY, CDR2 SMNVEV (reference sequence).

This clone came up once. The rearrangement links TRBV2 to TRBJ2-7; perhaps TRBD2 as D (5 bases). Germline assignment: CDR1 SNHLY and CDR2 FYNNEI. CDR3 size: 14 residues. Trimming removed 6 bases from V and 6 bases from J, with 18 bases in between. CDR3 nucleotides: TGTGCCAGCAGGGGTATATCGGGGTTTGGCGAGCAGTACTTC. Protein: CASRGISGFGEQYF. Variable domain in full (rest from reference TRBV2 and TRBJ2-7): EPEVTQTPSHQVTQMGQEVILRCVPISNHLYFYWYRQILGQKVEFLVSFYNNEISEKSEIFDDQFSVERPDGSNFTLKIRSTKLEDSAMYFCASRGISGFGEQYFGPGTRLTVT.

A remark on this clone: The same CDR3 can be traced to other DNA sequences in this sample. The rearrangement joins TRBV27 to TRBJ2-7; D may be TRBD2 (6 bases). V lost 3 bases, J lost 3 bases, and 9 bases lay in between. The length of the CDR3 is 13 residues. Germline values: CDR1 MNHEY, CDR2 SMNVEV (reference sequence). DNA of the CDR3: TGTGCCAGCAGTTTTAGCGGAGGCTACGAGCAGTACTTC. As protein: CASSFSGGYEQYF.

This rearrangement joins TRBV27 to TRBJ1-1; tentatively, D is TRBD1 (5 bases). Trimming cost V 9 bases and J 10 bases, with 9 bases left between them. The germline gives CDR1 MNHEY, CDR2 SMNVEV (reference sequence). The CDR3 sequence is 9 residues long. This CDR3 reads CARGRGAFF. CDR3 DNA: TGTGCCAGGGGGAGGGGAGCTTTCTTT.

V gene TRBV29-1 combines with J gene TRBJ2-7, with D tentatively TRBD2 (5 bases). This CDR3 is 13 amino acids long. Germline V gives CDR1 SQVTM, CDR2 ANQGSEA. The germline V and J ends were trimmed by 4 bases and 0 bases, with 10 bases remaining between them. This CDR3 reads CSVGRGSSYEQYF. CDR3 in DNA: TGCAGCGTTGGCAGAGGGAGCTCCTACGAGCAGTACTTC.

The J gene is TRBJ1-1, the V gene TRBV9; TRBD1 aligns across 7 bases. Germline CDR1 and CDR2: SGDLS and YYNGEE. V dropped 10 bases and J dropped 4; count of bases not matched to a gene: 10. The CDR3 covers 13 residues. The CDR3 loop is CASGDSLATEAFF. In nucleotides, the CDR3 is TGTGCCTCGGGGGACAGCCTAGCCACTGAAGCTTTCTTT.

The CDR3 loop is CASSFAGGSYNEQFF. For the CDR3, the DNA is TGTGCCAGTAGTTTCGCCGGGGGGTCCTACAATGAGCAGTTCTTC. The rearrangement links TRBV19 to TRBJ2-1; TRBD2 aligns across 7 bases. V lost 5 bases to trimming and J lost 1 base; unmatched junction nucleotides: 5. The CDR3 has 15 residues. Germline V gene data show CDR1 as LNHDA and CDR2 as SQIVND (reference sequence).

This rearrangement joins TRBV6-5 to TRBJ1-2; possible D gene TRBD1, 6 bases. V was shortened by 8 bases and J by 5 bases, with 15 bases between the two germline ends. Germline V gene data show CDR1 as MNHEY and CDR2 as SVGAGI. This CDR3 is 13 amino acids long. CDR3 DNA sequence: TGTGCCAGCGTCAACAGGGCGAAATATGGCTACACCTTC. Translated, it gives CASVNRAKYGYTF.

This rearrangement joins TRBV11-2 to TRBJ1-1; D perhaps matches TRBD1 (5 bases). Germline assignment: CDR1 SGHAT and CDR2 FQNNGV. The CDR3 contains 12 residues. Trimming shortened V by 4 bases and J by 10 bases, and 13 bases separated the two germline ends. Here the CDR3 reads CASSYQGYAAFF. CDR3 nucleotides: TGTGCCAGCAGCTACCAGGGATATGCAGCTTTCTTT.

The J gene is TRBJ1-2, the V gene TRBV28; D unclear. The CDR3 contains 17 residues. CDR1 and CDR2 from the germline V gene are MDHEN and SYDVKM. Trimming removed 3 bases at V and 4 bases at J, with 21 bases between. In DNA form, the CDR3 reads TGTGCCAGCAGTTTCCTAGCCGAAGGTTTTCTGCTCTATGGCTACACCTTC. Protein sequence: CASSFLAEGFLLYGYTF.

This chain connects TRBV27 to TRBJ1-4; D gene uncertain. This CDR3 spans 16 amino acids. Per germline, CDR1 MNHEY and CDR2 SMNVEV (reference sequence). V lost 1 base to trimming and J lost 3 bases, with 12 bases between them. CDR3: CASSLFQAASNEKLFF. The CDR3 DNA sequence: TGTGCCAGCAGTTTATTTCAGGCAGCCTCTAATGAAAAACTGTTTTTT.

DNA for the CDR3: TGTGCCAGCAGCTTCCGGCGGAGGGACACTGAAGCTTTCTTT. Translated: CASSFRRRDTEAFF. This chain links TRBV7-2 with TRBJ1-1, with unresolved D. CDR1 is SGHTA, CDR2 FQGNSA, per germline. This CDR3 has 14 residues. V lost 3 bases and J lost 3, with 11 bases in between.

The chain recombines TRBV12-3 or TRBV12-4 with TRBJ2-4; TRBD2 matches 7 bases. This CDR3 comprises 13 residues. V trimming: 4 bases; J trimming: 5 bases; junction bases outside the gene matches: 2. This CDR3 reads CASSSRGENIQYF. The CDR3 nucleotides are TGTGCCAGCAGTTCTCGGGGGGAAAACATTCAGTACTTC.

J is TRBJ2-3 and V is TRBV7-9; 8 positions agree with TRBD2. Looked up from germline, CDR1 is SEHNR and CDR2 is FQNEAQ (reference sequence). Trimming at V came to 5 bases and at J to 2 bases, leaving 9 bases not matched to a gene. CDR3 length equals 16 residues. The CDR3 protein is CASSRSAGAITDTQYF. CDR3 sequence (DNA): TGTGCCAGCAGCCGATCAGCGGGGGCGATCACAGATACGCAGTATTTT.

This CDR3 reads CASSGTGRETQYF. In nucleotides, the CDR3 is TGTGCCAGTTCCGGGACAGGGAGAGAGACCCAGTACTTC. V is TRBV7-9 and J is TRBJ2-5, with 9 bases identical to TRBD1. Germline lookup yields CDR1 SEHNR and CDR2 FQNEAQ (reference sequence). This CDR3 spans 13 amino acids. The junction had 6 bases not matched to a gene; V was cut back by 9 bases and J by 4 bases.

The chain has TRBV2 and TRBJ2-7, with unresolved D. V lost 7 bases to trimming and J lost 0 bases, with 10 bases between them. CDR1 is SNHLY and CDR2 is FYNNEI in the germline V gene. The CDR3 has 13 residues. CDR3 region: CASTGDGSYEQYF. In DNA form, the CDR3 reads TGTGCCAGCACGGGTGATGGCTCCTACGAGCAGTACTTC.

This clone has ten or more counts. In DNA, the CDR3 is TGCGCCAGCAGCACTGGACAGGGCAGCATCTACGAGCAGTACTTC. Encoded protein: CASSTGQGSIYEQYF. This chain uses TRBV5-1 with TRBJ2-7; 8 bases are shared with TRBD1. This CDR3 has 15 amino acids. Germline CDR1 is SGHRS and CDR2 is YFSETQ. The ends lost 4 bases at V and 3 bases at J; junction bases unmatched: 9.

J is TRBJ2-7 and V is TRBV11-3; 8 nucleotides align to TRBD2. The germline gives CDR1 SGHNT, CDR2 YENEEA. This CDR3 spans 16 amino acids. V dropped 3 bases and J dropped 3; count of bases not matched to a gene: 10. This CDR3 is CASSFLGLAGLYEQYF. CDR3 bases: TGTGCCAGCAGCTTTCTTGGGCTAGCGGGTCTCTACGAGCAGTACTTC.

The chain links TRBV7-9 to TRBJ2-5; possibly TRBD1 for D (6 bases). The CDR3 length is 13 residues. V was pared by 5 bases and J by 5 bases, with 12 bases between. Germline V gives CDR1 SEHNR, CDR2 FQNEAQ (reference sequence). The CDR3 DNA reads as TGTGCCAGCAGCACCGGACAGTGGGAGACCCAGTACTTC. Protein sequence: CASSTGQWETQYF.